The subject of this entry is one TCR beta chain. These data belong to a study of shared clonotypes between healthy human individuals. Study as a whole: Participating donors consisted of a couple of women and a few men aged 18 to 49.

Trimming cost V 2 bases and J 4 bases; bases outside gene matches: 0. The CDR3 spans 15 residues. The germline CDR1 and CDR2 sequences are MGHDK and SYGVNS. As handled by the study authors: Junction-only sequences without quality scores came from ImmunoSEQ, so filtering differed. Assay used: immunoSEQ multiplex PCR; TCRdb lists only in-frame clones, some missing. Clonal size and the V and J genes are those of that table, whereas D and trimming came from the DNA. This sample yields roughly 490,000 clones, of which about 79% are seen a single time; 13% belongs to the top ten. The sequenced material came from PBMCs. The TCR comes from a woman in her forties in good health. Some clones in this sample may be carry-over from other donors' samples. This rearrangement joins TRBV25-1 to TRBJ2-3; TRBD2 aligns across 13 bases. CDR3 nucleotide sequence: TGTGCCAGCAGTGAAACTAGCGGGAGGGCAGATACGCAGTATTTT. Protein product: CASSETSGRADTQYF.